One and the same sample provided the 2 T cell receptor beta chains below, sequenced in a study of identical twins. MiXCR, run by TCRdb on the 5' RACE reads, gives a single entry per CDR3 protein. Among 420,000 or so distinct CDR3 sequences, approximately 17% were seen once, and the ten largest hold roughly 12%. What was sequenced was naive T cells sorted from blood. The receptors come from a man aged 50 to 60 in good health.

The table lists this clonotype with many counts. This chain connects TRBV5-1 to TRBJ2-3; D ambiguous. V was pared by 0 bases and J by 3 bases, with 8 bases between. CDR3 length: 14 residues. Looked up from germline, CDR1 is SGHRS and CDR2 is YFSETQ. The DNA of the CDR3 is TGCGCCAGCAGCTTGGTGGGGTCGACAGATACGCAGTATTTT. It is translated as CASSLVGSTDTQYF. The complete variable domain, with remaining parts taken from reference TRBV5-1 and TRBJ2-3, reads KAGVTQTPRYLIKTRGQQVTLSCSPISGHRSVSWYQQTPGQGLQFLFEYFSETQRNKGNFPGRFSGRQFSNSRSEMNVSTLELGDSALYLCASSLVGSTDTQYFGPGTRLTVL.

There are a few counts of this clonotype. This chain uses TRBV5-1 with TRBJ2-1; D possibly matches TRBD1 or TRBD2 (5 bases each). CDR1 and CDR2 (germline): SGHRS, YFSETQ. Between the trimmed V and J ends, which lost 4 bases and 4 bases, there was a span of 15 bases. This CDR3 has 15 residues. The CDR3 loop reads CASSRTGTEYNEQFF. For the CDR3, the DNA is TGCGCCAGCAGCCGGACCGGGACGGAGTACAATGAGCAGTTCTTC.